The clone carrying this T cell receptor beta chain was recorded many times. What it binds is unknown. This sample is part of a study of T-cell reconstitution after alpha-beta-depleted transplantation in children. Construction of the TCRbeta library involved unique molecular identifiers. A single record per CDR3 protein comes from TCRdb applying MiXCR to the PCR reads. In the table there are about 190,000 distinct CDR3 sequences, over 8.5% of which are singletons. Overall study findings and caveats: Diversity and T-cell counts at one year after transplant derived mostly from new T cells. The high TCRbeta diversity at day 60 in some patients came from surviving recipient T cells and thymic progenitors.

With V trimmed by 2 bases and J by 5 bases, 10 bases remained unmatched. Germline V gene lookup returns CDR1 SGHRS and CDR2 YFSETQ. There are 16 residues in the CDR3. The source of this sequence is a boy under 10 years old with acute myeloid leukemia, due to receive a stem cell transplant. The material sequenced was PBMCs, taken before TCRalphabeta/CD19-depleted stem cell transplant. The chain carries TRBV5-1 and TRBJ2-7; 10 nucleotides line up with TRBD2. The CDR3 DNA follows: TGCGCCAGCAGCTTAGGAAGCGGGAGGGCTGGCAACGAGCAGTACTTC. Translated: CASSLGSGRAGNEQYF.